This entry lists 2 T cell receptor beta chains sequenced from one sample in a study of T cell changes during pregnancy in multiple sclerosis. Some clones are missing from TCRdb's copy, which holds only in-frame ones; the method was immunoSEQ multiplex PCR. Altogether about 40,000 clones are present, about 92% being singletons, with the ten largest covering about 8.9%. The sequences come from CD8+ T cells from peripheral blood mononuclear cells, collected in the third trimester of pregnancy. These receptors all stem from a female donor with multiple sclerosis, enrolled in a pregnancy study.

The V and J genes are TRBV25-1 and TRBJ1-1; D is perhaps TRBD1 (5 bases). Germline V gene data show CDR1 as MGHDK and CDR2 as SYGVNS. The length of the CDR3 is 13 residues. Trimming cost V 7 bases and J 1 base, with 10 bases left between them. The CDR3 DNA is TGTGCCAGCAAACCCAGGGCGAACACTGAAGCTTTCTTT. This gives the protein CASKPRANTEAFF.

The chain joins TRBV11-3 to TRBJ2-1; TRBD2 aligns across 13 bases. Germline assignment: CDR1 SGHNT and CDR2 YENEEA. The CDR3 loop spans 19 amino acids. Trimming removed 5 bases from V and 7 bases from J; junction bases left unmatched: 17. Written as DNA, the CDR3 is TGTGCCAGCAGCGGTCCCGGGACTAGCGGGGAGTACTCTATTAATGAGCAGTTCTTC. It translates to CASSGPGTSGEYSINEQFF.